Below, 16 T cell receptor beta chains from the same sample are listed, as sequenced in a study of shared clonotypes between healthy human individuals. Sequenced by immunoSEQ multiplex PCR; TCRdb stores in-frame clones only, minus some. The sample carries about 530,000 clones, about 95% recorded once. Sequencing was carried out using naive CD4+ T cells sorted from blood. Subset specified: CD45RA+ positively selected. The receptors were gathered from a woman in her twenties or thirties in good health.

This clone was seen a single time. V gene TRBV19 combines with J gene TRBJ1-4, with D perhaps matching TRBD1 (5 bases). This CDR3 contains 14 residues. The germline V gene encodes CDR1 LNHDA and CDR2 SQIVND (reference sequence). Deletions cut 8 bases from V and 8 bases from J, with 18 bases between. As DNA, the CDR3 is TGTGCCAGTGTGAAGAGCAGGGTTGGGGAAAAACTGTTTTTT. Its translation: CASVKSRVGEKLFF.

The J gene is TRBJ2-3, the V gene TRBV28; the D is unclear. The germline CDR1 and CDR2 sequences are MDHEN and SYDVKM. The V and J ends lost 3 bases and 5 bases respectively, with 15 bases between them. This CDR3 is 15 amino acids long. CDR3 amino acids: CASSFPPGQVDTQYF. The CDR3, as DNA: TGTGCCAGCAGTTTCCCTCCGGGCCAAGTAGATACGCAGTATTTT. Together with reference TRBV28 and TRBJ2-3, the CDR3 gives the full variable domain: DVKVTQSSRYLVKRTGEKVFLECVQDMDHENMFWYRQDPGLGLRLIYFSYDVKMKEKGDIPEGYSVSREKKERFSLILESASTNQTSMYLCASSFPPGQVDTQYFGPGTRLTVL.

The V call is TRBV2, the J call TRBJ1-1, with D possibly TRBD1 on 6 matching bases. Germline V gene sequence: CDR1 SNHLY, CDR2 FYNNEI. There are 14 residues in the CDR3. V lost 7 bases, J lost 3 bases, and 15 bases lay in between. CDR3 region: CASTWGARDTEAFF. The CDR3 coding sequence is TGTGCCAGCACCTGGGGGGCCAGGGACACTGAAGCTTTCTTT.

The chain links TRBV6-1 to TRBJ2-7; tentatively, D is TRBD1 (6 bases). Between the trimmed V and J ends, which lost 0 bases and 3 bases, there was a span of 15 bases. Germline-derived CDR1 and CDR2 are MNHNS and SASEGT. The CDR3 is 16 residues long. CDR3 sequence reads: CASSEAVQGSYYEQYF. The CDR3 bases are TGTGCCAGCAGTGAAGCAGTTCAGGGGTCCTACTACGAGCAGTACTTC.

The gene calls are TRBV10-3 and TRBJ1-3; D unresolved. CDR1 and CDR2 (germline): ENHRY, SYGVKD. V lost 7 bases and J lost 0, with 7 bases in between. CDR3 length: 13 amino acids. The CDR3 nucleotides read TGTGCCATCACGGGAGACTCTGGAAACACCATATATTTT. It codes for CAITGDSGNTIYF.

V usage is TRBV28 and J usage is TRBJ2-7, with 7 bases lining up with TRBD2. The trim removed 6 bases at V and 0 bases at J, leaving 11 bases unmatched. CDR3 length: 16 residues. CDR1 and CDR2 from the germline V gene are MDHEN and SYDVKM. The CDR3 reads CASSGLGRESSYEQYF. The CDR3 DNA reads TGTGCCAGCAGCGGGCTTGGGCGGGAGAGCTCCTACGAGCAGTACTTC.

This clone was picked up one time. The rearrangement uses TRBV9 and TRBJ2-2, with 8 bases aligning to TRBD2. V shed 0 bases, J shed 7 bases, and the junction held 5 bases outside the gene matches. The germline gives CDR1 SGDLS, CDR2 YYNGEE. CDR3 size: 15 residues. This CDR3 is CASSVAGAGDGELFF. The CDR3 DNA follows: TGTGCCAGCAGCGTAGCTGGAGCGGGAGACGGGGAGCTGTTTTTT.

This clone has a single count. This chain joins TRBV7-9 and TRBJ2-5; maybe TRBD2 (5 bases). V lost 5 bases and J lost 9, with 16 bases in between. Germline lookup yields CDR1 SEHNR and CDR2 FQNEAQ (reference sequence). The CDR3 runs 13 residues. The DNA for the CDR3 is TGTGCCAGCAGCGAACCGGCCGGAGGTTCCCAGTACTTC. Translated, it gives CASSEPAGGSQYF.

J is TRBJ1-3 and V is TRBV19; D is uncertain. The germline CDR1 and CDR2 sequences are LNHDA and SQIVND (reference sequence). Trimming removed 0 bases at V and 0 bases at J, with 9 bases between. The CDR3 spans 16 residues. CDR3 amino acids: CASSIDRQPSGNTIYF. Here the CDR3 DNA reads TGTGCCAGTAGTATAGATCGGCAGCCCTCTGGAAACACCATATATTTT.

This chain connects TRBV28 to TRBJ2-7; TRBD2 matches at 11 bases. From germline, CDR1 is MDHEN and CDR2 SYDVKM. The junction had 14 bases not matched to a gene; V was cut back by 10 bases and J by 0 bases. The CDR3 totals 17 residues. CDR3 amino acids: CATRLAGITDSSYEQYF. CDR3 nucleotides: TGTGCCACCCGACTAGCGGGAATAACAGACAGCTCCTACGAGCAGTACTTC.

This sequence joins TRBV27 and TRBJ2-1; TRBD1 matches 7 bases. J lost 4 bases, V lost 5 bases, and 5 bases had no gene match. Germline V lookup: CDR1 MNHEY, CDR2 SMNVEV (reference sequence). The CDR3 spans 14 residues. CDR3 sequence (DNA): TGTGCCAGCAGTAAGCCGGGACAGTACAATGAGCAGTTCTTC. Its protein product is CASSKPGQYNEQFF.

The rearrangement links TRBV27 to TRBJ1-5, with D unresolved. CDR3 length: 15 residues. V lost 5 bases to trimming and J lost 7 bases, with 18 bases between them. CDR1 and CDR2 from the germline V gene are MNHEY and SMNVEV (reference sequence). Written as DNA, the CDR3 is TGTGCCAGCAGTAGTAGGGTTGGGTCTAGCCAGCCCCAGCATTTT. Amino acids: CASSSRVGSSQPQHF.

The rearrangement links TRBV2 to TRBJ2-3; 7 positions agree with TRBD2. This CDR3 spans 15 amino acids. J gave up 4 bases and V 2 bases, and 6 bases lay outside the gene matches. Germline V gene lookup returns CDR1 SNHLY and CDR2 FYNNEI. CDR3 DNA: TGTGCCAGCAGTGAACTGGCGGGAGTACCAGATACGCAGTATTTT. Its protein is CASSELAGVPDTQYF.

The chain couples TRBV6-6 to TRBJ1-3; D is unclear. The germline V gene encodes CDR1 MNHNY and CDR2 SVGAGI (reference sequence). This CDR3 has 13 residues. The ends were cut back, 5 bases at V and 5 bases at J, with 10 bases in the middle. The DNA of the CDR3 is TGTGCCAGCAGTACTAACATCAGAAACACCATATATTTT. It specifies CASSTNIRNTIYF.

This chain joins TRBV19 and TRBJ2-2, with 8 nucleotides matching TRBD1. Unmatched junction bases numbered 9, after V lost 4 bases and J lost 5 bases. CDR3 length: 16 amino acids. The germline V gene has CDR1 LNHDA and CDR2 SQIVND (reference sequence). The CDR3: CASSKRTGKTTGELFF. DNA of the CDR3: TGTGCCAGTAGTAAAAGGACAGGGAAAACGACCGGGGAGCTGTTTTTT.

J is TRBJ1-2 and V is TRBV19; possible D gene TRBD1, 5 bases. Germline V gives CDR1 LNHDA, CDR2 SQIVND (reference sequence). Deletions cut 3 bases from V and 8 bases from J, with 22 bases between. The CDR3 has 16 amino acids. This CDR3 is CASSMGQGSAYKGYTF. The CDR3 nucleotides read TGTGCCAGTAGTATGGGCCAGGGTTCCGCCTATAAGGGCTACACCTTC.